The clone carrying this T cell receptor (beta chain) showed up just once. What it recognizes is unknown. This sample stems from a study of cytomegalovirus exposure and HLA in healthy donors. V was cut by 4 bases and J by 2 bases, with 13 bases left in between. This CDR3 has 15 residues. Germline values: CDR1 KGHSH, CDR2 LQKENI. Findings and limits, study-wide: Later on, a genetic analysis was performed. It linked a missense variant in DCLRE1C with V- and J-gene trimming of TCR beta.

A multiplex PCR was run with 60 Vbeta primers and 13 Jbeta primers. Clones were read by immunoSEQ multiplex PCR, and TCRdb kept only the in-frame ones, dropping some. The sample includes over 150,000 clones, around 70% of them seen just once. The gene calls are TRBV18 and TRBJ2-3, with D possibly being TRBD1 (6 bases). Sequencing was done on a sample of PBMCs. This clonotype was obtained from a man between 25 and 39 years old in good health and CMV-seronegative. The CDR3 DNA follows: TGTGCCAGCTCACTTCGACAGGACACCACAGATACGCAGTATTTT. It codes for CASSLRQDTTDTQYF.